These 21 T cell receptor beta chains were sequenced from one sample in a study of blood T cell repertoires in COVID-19. Clones were read by immunoSEQ multiplex PCR, and TCRdb kept only the in-frame ones, dropping some. The table shows approximately 320,000 clones, with approximately 90% occurring only once. Sequenced: PBMCs or T cells enriched from blood (not recorded which). The receptors were sampled from a woman aged 18-29 years who had recovered from COVID-19.

To note about this clone: A read error may account for a junction end that differs from germline. V and J are TRBV30 and TRBJ2-2; D remains ambiguous. The germline V gene encodes CDR1 GTSNPN and CDR2 SVGIG (reference sequence). The CDR3 spans 16 residues. The CDR3 bases are TGTGCCCGGAGTGTAATGAGCCCGACACTGTCCGGGGAGCTGTTTTTT. It encodes CARSVMSPTLSGELFF.

CDR3 sequence: CASNVGPDTQYF. The CDR3 DNA reads TGTGCCAGCAACGTGGGGCCAGATACGCAGTATTTT. This chain connects TRBV28 to TRBJ2-3; possible D gene TRBD1, 5 bases. The germline V gene encodes CDR1 MDHEN and CDR2 SYDVKM. The germline V and J ends were trimmed by 7 bases and 4 bases, with 9 bases remaining between them. The CDR3 covers 12 residues.

V and J are TRBV23-1 and TRBJ1-1; D is ambiguous. TRBV23-1 is an ORF, with its function uncertain. This CDR3 has 17 residues. Trimming pared 7 bases from V and 1 base from J, leaving 22 bases between. This chain's CDR3 is CASTPGLWILTNTEAFF. CDR3 nucleotide sequence: TGCGCCAGCACCCCCGGCCTGTGGATACTAACGAACACTGAAGCTTTCTTT.

The chain couples TRBV7-2 to TRBJ2-1, with 8 bases fitting TRBD1. Per germline, CDR1 SGHTA and CDR2 FQGNSA. The V and J ends lost 5 bases and 5 bases, in that order; junction bases with no gene match: 8. This CDR3 spans 15 amino acids. In DNA, the CDR3 is TGTGCCAGCAGCGACGCCGGACAGGGAAACAATGAGCAGTTCTTC. Translated, it gives CASSDAGQGNNEQFF.

This clone was observed a handful of times. This chain joins TRBV18 and TRBJ2-1; 9 positions match TRBD1. CDR1 is KGHSH and CDR2 is LQKENI in the germline V gene. Trimming removed 1 base from V and 4 bases from J; junction bases left unmatched: 11. The CDR3 is 18 amino acids. The DNA for the CDR3 is TGTGCCAGCTCACCACGGGGGGACAGGGAGAGGGAATACAATGAGCAGTTCTTC. Translated: CASSPRGDREREYNEQFF.

The chain joins TRBV4-3 to TRBJ2-2; 10 bases line up with TRBD2. With 4 bases clipped from V and 7 bases from J, the junction kept 9 bases outside the gene matches. This CDR3 comprises 16 residues. The germline V gene has CDR1 LGHNA and CDR2 YSLEER. This CDR3 is CASSPLAGPPGGELFF. Written as DNA, the CDR3 is TGCGCCAGCAGCCCACTAGCGGGGCCTCCAGGCGGGGAGCTGTTTTTT.

This clone was detected a few times. The chain links TRBV21-1 to TRBJ1-1; the table names TRBD1, a call not compared with the DNA. TRBV21-1 counts as a pseudogene. The CDR3 extends over 13 amino acids. The CDR3 loop is CASTSKVGGEAFF. CDR3 nucleotides: TGTGCCAGCACCTCCAAGGTAGGGGGAGAAGCTTTCTTT.

The genes are TRBV5-1 and TRBJ2-7; TRBD2 agrees at 14 bases. V lost 6 bases and J lost 9; bases outside the gene matches: 11. The CDR3 consists of 15 residues. Germline V gene data show CDR1 as SGHRS and CDR2 as YFSETQ. Here the CDR3 reads CASTPGTSGSSRQYF. For the CDR3, the DNA is TGCGCCAGCACCCCCGGGACTAGCGGGAGTAGCAGGCAGTACTTC.

The chain recombines TRBV9 with TRBJ2-7; TRBD2 matches 8 bases. Germline assignment: CDR1 SGDLS and CDR2 YYNGEE. The CDR3 loop spans 15 amino acids. Germline trimming cut 0 bases from V and 4 bases from J; bases unmatched to any gene: 6. The CDR3 DNA reads as TGTGCCAGCAGCGTAGGCGGGGGGCAGGGTTACGAGCAGTACTTC. It codes for CASSVGGGQGYEQYF. Full variable domain (missing parts from reference TRBV9 and TRBJ2-7): DSGVTQTPKHLITATGQRVTLRCSPRSGDLSVYWYQQSLDQGLQFLIQYYNGEERAKGNILERFSAQQFPDLHSELNLSSLELGDSALYFCASSVGGGQGYEQYFGPGTRLTVT.

This clone was detected once. The CDR3, as DNA: TGTGCCAGCAGCCAAGATCTGGCGGATGAAAAACTGTTTTTT. Protein: CASSQDLADEKLFF. This chain joins TRBV3-1 (or the pseudogene TRBV3-2) and TRBJ1-4; no clear D. Per the germline V gene, CDR1 is LGHDT and CDR2 is YNNKEL (reference sequence). CDR3 size: 14 residues. Deletions cut 0 bases from V and 6 bases from J, with 8 bases between.

V usage is TRBV28 and J usage is TRBJ1-1; possible D gene TRBD1, 5 bases. Looked up from germline, CDR1 is MDHEN and CDR2 is SYDVKM. The ends were cut back, 3 bases at V and 0 bases at J, with 14 bases in the middle. This CDR3 comprises 16 residues. The chain's CDR3 is CASSFRPGLLNTEAFF. CDR3 DNA sequence: TGTGCCAGCAGTTTTCGCCCAGGGTTATTGAACACTGAAGCTTTCTTT.

The chain has TRBV6-5 and TRBJ1-1; 7 bases fit TRBD1. Germline CDR1 reads MNHEY; CDR2 reads SVGAGI. This CDR3 contains 13 residues. The junction had 4 bases not matched to a gene; V was cut back by 8 bases and J by 1 base. The CDR3, as DNA: TGTGCCAGCGGGGACAGTGAGAACACTGAAGCTTTCTTT. This codes for CASGDSENTEAFF.

The chain uses TRBV13 and TRBJ2-5; D is possibly TRBD2 (5 bases). This CDR3 comprises 14 residues. Germline V lookup: CDR1 PRHDT, CDR2 FYEKMQ (reference sequence). Trimming removed 5 bases at V and 2 bases at J, with 12 bases between. The CDR3 loop is CASSPRVEQETQYF. CDR3 bases: TGTGCCAGCAGCCCGAGGGTTGAGCAAGAGACCCAGTACTTC.

V is TRBV27 and J is TRBJ2-1, with 11 nucleotides matching TRBD2. Unmatched junction bases numbered 4, after V lost 2 bases and J lost 4 bases. The CDR3 loop spans 16 amino acids. Germline V gives CDR1 MNHEY, CDR2 SMNVEV (reference sequence). The chain's CDR3 is CASSLTSGGPYNEQFF. CDR3 nucleotides: TGTGCCAGCAGTTTAACTAGCGGGGGTCCTTACAATGAGCAGTTCTTC.

The gene calls are TRBV11-2 and TRBJ1-5; 7 bases are a match to TRBD1. From germline, CDR1 is SGHAT and CDR2 FQNNGV. The CDR3 contains 17 residues. The junction had 10 bases not matched to a gene; V was cut back by 5 bases and J by 0 bases. CDR3 in amino acids: CASSPYDRDYSNQPQHF. The CDR3 nucleotides read TGTGCCAGCAGCCCTTATGACAGGGATTATAGCAATCAGCCCCAGCATTTT.

The chain links TRBV4-3 to TRBJ1-2, with a possible D match to TRBD1 (5 bases). The V end was cut by 0 bases, the J end by 2 bases, with 13 bases between. This CDR3 comprises 16 residues. Looked up from germline, CDR1 is LGHNA and CDR2 is YSLEER. CDR3 region: CASSQDWRQSNYGYTF. CDR3 sequence (DNA): TGCGCCAGCAGCCAAGATTGGAGACAGAGCAACTATGGCTACACCTTC.

The chain uses TRBV19 and TRBJ2-1, with a possible D match to TRBD2 (6 bases). The V gene lost 4 bases and the J gene lost 2 bases, with 9 bases spanning the gap. This CDR3 is built from 14 residues. The germline CDR1 and CDR2 sequences are LNHDA and SQIVND (reference sequence). The CDR3 region is CASSTGVTYNEQFF. For the CDR3, the DNA is TGTGCCAGTAGTACGGGAGTTACCTACAATGAGCAGTTCTTC.

J is TRBJ1-2 and V is TRBV5-1; TRBD1 is a possible D gene (6 bases). CDR3 size: 16 residues. Per germline, CDR1 SGHRS and CDR2 YFSETQ. The V gene lost 0 bases and the J gene lost 3 bases, with 15 bases spanning the gap. CDR3 DNA: TGCGCCAGCAGCTTGGCCAGGGCAGGGGTGGACTATGGCTACACCTTC. Encoded protein: CASSLARAGVDYGYTF.

The chain couples TRBV5-8 to TRBJ1-2; tentative D call: TRBD1 (5 bases). The length of the CDR3 is 12 residues. Germline CDR1 is SGHTS and CDR2 is YDEGEE. V was clipped by 4 bases and J by 4 bases, with 8 bases between them. The CDR3, as DNA: TGTGCCAGCAGCCTGGACATCTATGGCTACACCTTC. Translation: CASSLDIYGYTF.

V gene TRBV9 combines with J gene TRBJ2-2, with TRBD2 matching 8 bases. The CDR3 is 16 residues long. Germline trimming cut 1 base from V and 1 base from J; bases unmatched to any gene: 3. The V gene's germline CDR1 is SGDLS and CDR2 YYNGEE. CDR3 DNA sequence: TGTGCCAGCAGCGTACTAGCGGGCGGGAACACCGGGGAGCTGTTTTTT. It is translated as CASSVLAGGNTGELFF.

J is TRBJ1-1 and V is TRBV5-1; D is unclear. This CDR3 contains 13 residues. The germline V gene encodes CDR1 SGHRS and CDR2 YFSETQ. Between the trimmed V and J ends, which lost 2 bases and 5 bases, there was a span of 10 bases. The CDR3 spells CASSFGPSTEAFF. The CDR3, as DNA: TGCGCCAGCAGCTTTGGCCCTTCGACTGAAGCTTTCTTT.